The present TCR beta chain was sequenced within a study of blood T cell repertoires in COVID-19. The CDR3 length is 14 residues. Germline lookup yields CDR1 SNHLY and CDR2 FYNNEI. The ends were cut back, 4 bases at V and 3 bases at J, with 12 bases in the middle. Sequenced by immunoSEQ multiplex PCR; TCRdb stores in-frame clones only, minus some. The table includes over 250,000 clones, roughly nine tenths detected once. The specimen was peripheral blood. The rearrangement joins TRBV2 to TRBJ1-1; possible D gene TRBD1, 6 bases. The receptor was isolated from a woman in her 30s with COVID-19, enrolled during active disease. CDR3 residues: CASSAGGGDTEAFF. The DNA for the CDR3 is TGTGCCAGCAGTGCGGGAGGGGGAGACACTGAAGCTTTCTTT.